This paragraph reports one T cell receptor (beta chain). Its antigen is currently unknown. Treatment denoted: some 20 received Ad26.COV2.S at low or high dose, single or two shots; 5 received placebo; per-sample allocation not given. Sample collection was performed on day 63 after the first vaccine or placebo injection. Boston supplied an adult donor aged 18-55 years. This sample is drawn from a study of Ad26.COV2.S vaccination and SARS-CoV-2 variants. Background on the study: Intramuscularly, Ad26.COV2.S was given either once or twice, 56 days apart. Regarding the study as a whole: Spike-specific TCR breadth was greater after Ad26.COV2.S than placebo. The TCR breadth and depth analyses may have produced an underestimate of total T cell responses.

The table came from immunoSEQ multiplex PCR; TCRdb's copy has only in-frame clones and leaves some out. The sample lists around 450,000 clones; around 91% were seen once. V dropped 4 bases and J dropped 1; count of bases not matched to a gene: 7. The CDR3 is 17 amino acids. CDR1 is LNHDA and CDR2 is SQIVND in the germline V gene (reference sequence). Sequenced material: peripheral blood, taken in a trial of Ad26.COV2.S vaccine versus placebo. The receptor was derived from a person aged 18-65 years who received the Ad26.COV2.S COVID-19 vaccine or a placebo. The chain has TRBV19 and TRBJ1-5; TRBD1 matches at 10 bases. CDR3 protein: CASSKGTGAPSNQPQHF. The CDR3 region has the DNA TGTGCCAGTAGTAAGGGGACAGGGGCTCCCAGCAATCAGCCCCAGCATTTT.